This T cell receptor (beta chain) was identified in a study of beta chain features in type 1 diabetes. The germline gives CDR1 MDHEN, CDR2 SYDVKM. V gave up 2 bases and J gave up 3 bases, with 5 bases separating them. The CDR3 consists of 12 residues. This clone showed up just a few times. What it binds is not known. General observations from the study: In these data, an HLA type influence on TCRB rearrangement remained unresolved.

The isolated RNA, all of it, was reverse transcribed, so expressed TCRB transcripts were what got sequenced. An average about 3.6 million reads came from naive, central memory and regulatory T cell samples. Measured with immunoSEQ multiplex PCR; TCRdb has only the in-frame clones, and not every one. The table shows fewer than 200,000 clones, with about 13% occurring only once. This chain joins TRBV28 and TRBJ2-7; the D gene is possibly TRBD1 (5 bases). Sequenced input: central memory CD4+ T cells from blood. This receptor was identified in a woman under 30 in good health. The CDR3 sequence: CASSLQGYEQYF. The CDR3 region has the DNA TGTGCCAGCAGTTTACAGGGCTACGAGCAGTACTTC.